Presented here are 9 T cell receptor beta chains from one specimen sequenced in a study of blood T cell repertoires in COVID-19. Sequencing used immunoSEQ multiplex PCR; TCRdb keeps in-frame clones, though not all of them. Of approximately 110,000 clones listed, about 86% are singletons. The sequenced material came from peripheral blood. These receptors were taken from a woman aged 45-60 years with active or convalescent COVID-19.

This clone was counted once. The chain is built from TRBV30 and TRBJ2-7; possible D gene TRBD2, 5 bases. V was clipped by 3 bases and J by 6 bases, with 12 bases between them. The CDR3 spans 12 residues. The germline CDR1 and CDR2 sequences are GTSNPN and SVGIG (reference sequence). The CDR3 loop is CAWSPGLREQYF. In DNA, the CDR3 is TGTGCCTGGAGCCCCGGACTTCGCGAGCAGTACTTC. Based on the CDR3 plus reference TRBV30 and TRBJ2-7, the full variable domain is SQTIHQWPATLVQPVGSPLSLECTVEGTSNPNLYWYRQAAGRGLQLLFYSVGIGQISSEVPQNLSASRPQDRQFILSSKKLLLSDSGFYLCAWSPGLREQYFGPGTRLTVT.

The V and J genes are TRBV18 and TRBJ1-6, with TRBD1 matching over 9 bases. The CDR3 spans 15 residues. Germline V lookup: CDR1 KGHSH, CDR2 LQKENI. V was clipped by 1 base and J by 10 bases; unmatched bases: 5. The CDR3 region is CASSPRITGGSPLHF. Here the CDR3 DNA reads TGTGCCAGCTCACCACGAATAACAGGGGGCTCACCCCTCCACTTT.

V usage is TRBV15 and J usage is TRBJ2-1, with unresolved D. Trimming cost V 0 bases and J 2 bases, with 11 bases left between them. Per the germline V gene, CDR1 is LNHNV and CDR2 is YYDKDF (reference sequence). This CDR3 is built from 16 residues. CDR3 in amino acids: CATSRDSRYTYNEQFF. In DNA form, the CDR3 reads TGTGCCACCAGCAGAGATTCGAGGTACACCTACAATGAGCAGTTCTTC.

This clone was seen once. This chain links TRBV4-3 with TRBJ2-7; 7 nucleotides match TRBD1. With 2 bases clipped from V and 3 bases from J, the junction kept 16 bases outside the gene matches. Germline CDR1 reads LGHNA; CDR2 reads YSLEER. There are 18 residues in the CDR3. As DNA, the CDR3 is TGCGCCAGCAGCCAAAACTGGGGTGAGGTAGGGACAGTCTACGAGCAGTACTTC. This codes for CASSQNWGEVGTVYEQYF.

The chain employs TRBV6-2 or TRBV6-3 and TRBJ2-6; the D is unclear. This CDR3 has 15 amino acids. V was cut by 6 bases and J by 0 bases, with 9 bases left in between. The germline gives CDR1 MNHEY, CDR2 SVGEGT. The CDR3 reads CASSFHNSGANVLTF. The CDR3 region has the DNA TGTGCCAGCAGCTTCCACAACTCTGGGGCCAACGTCCTGACTTTC.

J is TRBJ2-1 and V is TRBV19, with 7 bases fitting TRBD2. The length of the CDR3 is 17 residues. Germline assignment: CDR1 LNHDA and CDR2 SQIVND (reference sequence). J lost 9 bases, V lost 5 bases, and 19 bases had no gene match. The CDR3 bases are TGTGCCAGTAGTTCCCATGGCAAGCGGCGGGAGCTGGCTGAGCAGTTCTTC. Translating it yields CASSSHGKRRELAEQFF.

Only one count was recorded for this clone. This chain connects TRBV24-1 to TRBJ2-7, with 7 bases fitting TRBD2. The J segment lost 5 bases and the V segment lost 7 bases, leaving 7 bases of the junction unmatched. The germline CDR1 and CDR2 sequences are KGHDR and SFDVKD. This CDR3 has 13 amino acids. The CDR3 loop reads CATSPRGRHEQYF. CDR3 coding DNA: TGTGCCACCAGCCCTCGCGGGAGACACGAGCAGTACTTC.

This chain joins TRBV9 and TRBJ2-7; 12 positions agree with TRBD2. The CDR3 is 14 amino acids. V shed 6 bases, J shed 4 bases, and the junction held 5 bases outside the gene matches. The V gene's germline CDR1 is SGDLS and CDR2 YYNGEE. The CDR3 DNA reads as TGTGCCAGCACCGCCGGGACTAGCGGGTACGAGCAGTACTTC. Translated: CASTAGTSGYEQYF.

The V call is TRBV3-1 (or the pseudogene TRBV3-2), the J call TRBJ1-6; D might be TRBD1 (5 bases). There are 15 residues in the CDR3. With 5 bases removed from V and 6 bases from J, the gap between germline ends came to 14 bases. Per germline, CDR1 LGHDT and CDR2 YNNKEL (reference sequence). This CDR3 is CASSAAWGLNSPLHF. Written as DNA, the CDR3 is TGTGCCAGCAGCGCAGCGTGGGGACTTAATTCACCCCTCCACTTT.